These T cell receptor beta chains were read from a single sample in a study of T cells in Graves' hyperthyroidism and ophthalmopathy. TCRdb analysed the multiplex PCR reads with MiXCR anew, one entry per CDR3 protein. This sample has a few hundred thousand distinct CDR3 sequences, with around 14% found just once. Sequenced input: blood. All receptors come from a woman in her 30s with Graves' hyperthyroidism. The CDR3 runs from the conserved cysteine through the conserved F or W. A D gene is named only where the DNA matches it firmly. A clone size is listed for some rows: how often the clone was seen (once, few, many), or a class if it is expanded.

TRBV5-8,TRBJ1-5,many,16,.,CASRSDTAYSNQPQHF,TGTGCCAGCAGATCGGACACAGCGTATAGCAATCAGCCCCAGCATTTT
TRBV19,TRBJ1-5,.,14,TRBD1,CASHRQGGNQPQHF,TGTGCCAGCCATCGACAGGGAGGCAATCAGCCCCAGCATTTT
TRBV20-1,TRBJ1-5,few,19,.,CSARFTSPGFQDSNQPQHF,TGCAGTGCTAGGTTTACTTCCCCCGGGTTCCAGGATAGCAATCAGCCCCAGCATTTT
TRBV24-1,TRBJ1-5,many,15,TRBD1,CATSDSEGGSQPQHF,TGTGCCACCAGTGATTCGGAAGGGGGCAGTCAGCCCCAGCATTTT
TRBV7-9,TRBJ2-3,.,15,.,CASSRFLDNPDTQYF,TGTGCCAGCAGCCGCTTCCTAGATAACCCAGATACGCAGTATTTT
TRBV18,TRBJ2-1,few,15,TRBD1,CASSPSAGGHNEQFF,TGTGCCAGCTCACCAAGCGCAGGGGGCCACAATGAGCAGTTCTTC
TRBV6-5,TRBJ2-3,few,15,.,CASSYSAYRTDTQYF,TGTGCCAGCAGTTACTCGGCCTACCGCACAGATACGCAGTATTTT
TRBV11-3,TRBJ2-3,many,18,.,CASSFPITSGRGADTQYF,TGTGCCAGCAGCTTCCCTATCACCTCGGGGAGGGGGGCAGATACGCAGTATTTT
TRBV24-1,TRBJ1-5,.,15,TRBD1,CATSDPGTGMDTQHF,TGTGCCACCAGTGACCCCGGGACAGGGATGGATACGCAGCATTTT
TRBV20-1,TRBJ2-5,few,14,.,CSARSGFGAETQYF,TGCAGTGCTAGATCCGGGTTTGGGGCAGAGACCCAGTACTTC
TRBV2,TRBJ2-7,.,14,.,CASSGEPSSYEQYF,TGTGCCAGCAGTGGGGAGCCCTCCTCCTACGAGCAGTACTTC
TRBV19,TRBJ2-6,.,18,TRBD1,CASSRGQGASSGANVLTF,TGTGCCAGTTCTAGGGGACAGGGGGCCTCCTCTGGGGCCAACGTCCTGACTTTC
TRBV7-2,TRBJ2-3,many,14,.,CASRAHVATDTQYF,TGTGCCAGCCGAGCTCACGTTGCCACAGATACGCAGTATTTT
TRBV7-8,TRBJ2-7,many,18,.,CASSVGTSSYVGQGEQYF,TGTGCCAGCAGCGTCGGGACTAGCTCTTACGTAGGACAGGGAGAGCAGTACTTC
TRBV6-2/TRBV6-3,TRBJ2-7,many,13,.,CASSYFTAGEQYF,TGTGCCAGCAGTTACTTTACAGCAGGCGAGCAGTACTTC
TRBV2,TRBJ1-5,many,15,.,CASSEIGRSNQPQHF,TGTGCCAGCAGTGAAATCGGGAGGAGCAATCAGCCCCAGCATTTT
TRBV6-5,TRBJ2-5,.,17,TRBD2,CASSYYGTSGYQETQYF,TGTGCCAGCAGTTACTATGGGACTAGCGGGTACCAAGAGACCCAGTACTTC
TRBV12-3/TRBV12-4,TRBJ2-1,many,13,.,CASRPRNTNEQFF,TGTGCCAGCAGACCTCGGAACACCAATGAGCAGTTCTTC
TRBV15,TRBJ2-7,.,14,.,CATSRDRLGYEQYF,TGTGCCACCAGCAGAGATAGGTTGGGCTACGAGCAGTACTTC
TRBV7-8,TRBJ1-5,few,14,.,CASSRDSSNQPQHF,TGTGCCAGCAGCCGCGACAGTAGCAATCAGCCCCAGCATTTT
TRBV20-1,TRBJ1-5,few,13,.,CSAGDSGDQPQHF,TGCAGTGCAGGAGACAGTGGGGATCAGCCCCAGCATTTT
TRBV5-1,TRBJ2-3,few,14,.,CASSSGMGTDTQYF,TGCGCCAGCAGCTCAGGCATGGGCACAGATACGCAGTATTTT
TRBV7-3,TRBJ2-3,many,16,.,CASSLLGGRMADTQYF,TGTGCCAGCAGCCTACTGGGGGGCCGAATGGCAGATACGCAGTATTTT
TRBV6-1,TRBJ2-5,.,13,.,CASSYIVGETQYF,TGTGCCAGCAGTTATATAGTTGGGGAGACCCAGTACTTC
TRBV28,TRBJ2-3,few,12,.,CASSRQTDTQYF,TGTGCCAGCAGTCGCCAGACAGATACGCAGTATTTT
TRBV5-1,TRBJ2-2,.,15,TRBD2,CASSLRGVNTGELFF,TGCGCCAGCAGCTTGCGGGGGGTGAACACCGGGGAGCTGTTTTTT
TRBV28,TRBJ1-2,many,12,.,CASSTGYYGYTF,TGTGCCAGCAGTACAGGGTACTATGGCTACACCTTC
TRBV9,TRBJ1-2,many,14,TRBD1,CASSGEDRGYGYTF,TGTGCCAGCAGCGGCGAGGACAGGGGCTATGGCTACACCTTC
TRBV27,TRBJ2-7,many,15,TRBD1,CASTPGQGFPYEQYF,TGTGCCAGCACCCCGGGACAGGGGTTCCCCTACGAGCAGTACTTC
TRBV28,TRBJ2-3,many,15,TRBD1,CASSFRTGRTDTQYF,TGTGCCAGCAGTTTTCGGACAGGGCGCACAGATACGCAGTATTTT
TRBV6-2/TRBV6-3,TRBJ2-4,.,14,.,CASSYETGGNIQYF,TGTGCCAGCAGTTACGAAACAGGAGGGAACATTCAGTACTTC
TRBV24-1,TRBJ2-7,.,13,.,CATSDGNAYEQYF,TGTGCCACCAGTGATGGGAACGCCTACGAGCAGTACTTC
TRBV7-8,TRBJ2-5,.,13,.,CASSLNRKETQYF,TGTGCCAGCAGCTTAAACAGGAAAGAGACCCAGTACTTC
TRBV9,TRBJ2-3,.,14,.,CASSRGVYTDTQYF,TGTGCCAGCAGCCGCGGGGTCTACACAGATACGCAGTATTTT
TRBV28,TRBJ2-3,many,14,.,CASLPGDITDTQYF,TGTGCCAGCTTGCCAGGGGATATCACAGATACGCAGTATTTT
TRBV10-3,TRBJ2-7,few,14,TRBD2,CAIRVAGWPYEQYF,TGTGCCATCAGGGTAGCGGGATGGCCCTACGAGCAGTACTTC
TRBV27,TRBJ2-3,many,16,TRBD2,CASRKERGTSTDTQYF,TGTGCCAGCAGAAAGGAGCGGGGCACTAGCACAGATACGCAGTATTTT
TRBV20-1,TRBJ2-7,many,15,.,CSARALQAETYEQYF,TGCAGTGCTAGAGCCCTCCAAGCGGAGACCTACGAGCAGTACTTC
TRBV28,TRBJ2-1,many,16,TRBD2,CASSLDSGRPLNEQFF,TGTGCCAGCAGTTTGGATAGCGGGAGGCCTCTCAATGAGCAGTTCTTC
TRBV20-1,TRBJ1-2,many,15,.,CSAGSPGRDNYGYTF,TGCAGTGCTGGCAGTCCGGGACGGGATAACTATGGCTACACCTTC
TRBV7-9,TRBJ1-2,many,17,TRBD1,CASSFGTGPNRLYGYTF,TGTGCCAGCAGCTTCGGGACAGGGCCTAACCGACTCTATGGCTACACCTTC
TRBV27,TRBJ1-1,few,15,.,CASSLYGTVNTEAFF,TGTGCCAGCAGTTTATATGGGACGGTGAACACTGAAGCTTTCTTT
TRBV18,TRBJ2-1,.,16,.,CASSPSRGASYNEQFF,TGTGCCAGCTCACCATCGAGAGGGGCCTCCTACAATGAGCAGTTCTTC
TRBV3-1,TRBJ1-1,many,13,.,CASSQTGRSEAFF,TGTGCCAGCAGCCAAACGGGTCGTAGTGAAGCTTTCTTT
TRBV20-1,TRBJ2-1,few,17,TRBD2,CSARTSSGLAGSNEQFF,TGCAGTGCTAGAACCTCTTCGGGACTAGCGGGATCCAATGAGCAGTTCTTC
TRBV6-1,TRBJ1-2,few,13,.,CASREGVDYGYTF,TGTGCCAGCAGGGAAGGGGTAGACTATGGCTACACCTTC
TRBV3-1,TRBJ1-1,many,13,.,CASSLGTGIEAFF,TGTGCCAGCAGCCTCGGGACGGGAATTGAAGCTTTCTTT
TRBV27,TRBJ1-5,.,15,TRBD1,CASSLTGQPNQPQHF,TGTGCCAGCAGTTTAACGGGACAGCCTAATCAGCCCCAGCATTTT
TRBV11-2,TRBJ2-1,many,15,.,CASSLVGAGRNEQFF,TGTGCCAGCAGCTTAGTGGGAGCGGGCCGCAATGAGCAGTTCTTC
TRBV11-3,TRBJ2-1,many,15,TRBD2,CASSPRLAANNEQFF,TGTGCCAGCAGCCCTCGACTAGCGGCTAACAATGAGCAGTTCTTC
TRBV7-9,TRBJ2-1,once,17,TRBD2,CASSPNRLAGERNEQFF,TGTGCCAGCAGCCCCAACCGACTAGCGGGAGAGCGGAATGAGCAGTTCTTC
TRBV30,TRBJ1-1,many,17,.,CAWSVGKTGRRGTEAFF,TGTGCCTGGAGTGTAGGGAAGACGGGGCGTCGCGGCACTGAAGCTTTCTTT
TRBV19,TRBJ2-2,few,15,TRBD2,CATTISAGAGGELFF,TGTGCCACAACGATTTCAGCGGGAGCTGGCGGGGAGCTGTTTTTT
TRBV11-2,TRBJ2-5,.,12,.,CASSHYGETQYF,TGTGCCAGCAGCCATTATGGGGAGACCCAGTACTTC
TRBV6-1,TRBJ2-1,many,15,TRBD2,CASSFSGSRTDEQFF,TGTGCCAGCAGTTTTAGCGGGAGTCGTACCGATGAGCAGTTCTTC
TRBV7-2,TRBJ2-4,many,19,.,CASSLVASVVWQAKNIQYF,TGTGCCAGCAGCTTAGTGGCAAGCGTAGTGTGGCAAGCCAAAAACATTCAGTACTTC
TRBV28,TRBJ1-4,many,15,TRBD1,CASSPGGQGPEKLFF,TGTGCCAGCAGTCCCGGGGGACAGGGCCCTGAAAAACTGTTTTTT
TRBV28,TRBJ1-3,few,18,TRBD1,CASSDTSDRGRPGNTIYF,TGTGCCAGCAGTGACACATCCGACAGGGGGCGACCTGGAAACACCATATATTTT